The rows below give T cell receptor beta chains drawn from one sample of a study of cytomegalovirus exposure and HLA in healthy donors. Only in-frame clones appear in the TCRdb table, and some are missing; sequencing was by immunoSEQ multiplex PCR. The table has roughly 60,000 clones, 85% to 95% seen once. Specimen: PBMCs. All receptors come from a man younger than 30 in good health and CMV-seronegative. The CDR3 runs from the conserved cysteine through the conserved F or W. The order of the fields is J gene, clone size, V gene, D gene, CDR3 protein, CDR3 DNA. D genes are given only for firm matches. Clone size appears in some rows only: once, few, many, or a class for an expanded clone.

J gene: TRBJ2-5; clone size: -; V gene: TRBV9; D gene: TRBD2; CDR3 protein: CASSASWRELKTQYF; CDR3 DNA: TGTGCCAGCAGCGCCTCGTGGCGGGAGTTGAAGACCCAGTACTTC
J gene: TRBJ2-3; clone size: -; V gene: TRBV18; D gene: TRBD2; CDR3 protein: CASSPLPTSGSGDTQYF; CDR3 DNA: TGTGCCAGCTCACCACTCCCGACTAGCGGGAGCGGAGATACGCAGTATTTT
J gene: TRBJ2-5; clone size: -; V gene: TRBV7-2; D gene: -; CDR3 protein: CASSLAQGLETQYF; CDR3 DNA: TGTGCCAGCAGCTTAGCGCAGGGTCTCGAGACCCAGTACTTC
J gene: TRBJ1-2; clone size: -; V gene: TRBV28; D gene: -; CDR3 protein: CASSLRSGTNYGYTF; CDR3 DNA: TGTGCCAGCAGTTTACGTTCAGGGACTAACTATGGCTACACCTTC
J gene: TRBJ1-1; clone size: -; V gene: TRBV28; D gene: TRBD1; CDR3 protein: CASSLRSLGQENTEAFF; CDR3 DNA: TGTGCCAGCAGTTTGCGTAGTCTGGGACAGGAGAACACTGAAGCTTTCTTT
J gene: TRBJ2-5; clone size: -; V gene: TRBV6-6; D gene: TRBD1; CDR3 protein: CASSRQGETQYF; CDR3 DNA: TGTGCCAGCAGTCGACAGGGGGAGACCCAGTACTTC
J gene: TRBJ2-2; clone size: -; V gene: TRBV6-1; D gene: TRBD1; CDR3 protein: CASSGETGVTGELFF; CDR3 DNA: TGTGCCAGCAGTGGGGAGACAGGGGTGACGGGGGAGCTGTTTTTT
J gene: TRBJ1-1; clone size: -; V gene: TRBV19; D gene: -; CDR3 protein: CASSMTTGGHTEAFF; CDR3 DNA: TGTGCCAGTAGTATGACTACCGGGGGGCACACTGAAGCTTTCTTT
J gene: TRBJ1-2; clone size: -; V gene: TRBV7-9; D gene: TRBD1; CDR3 protein: CASSLTGEDYGYTF; CDR3 DNA: TGTGCCAGCAGCTTAACAGGGGAAGACTATGGCTACACCTTC
J gene: TRBJ2-3; clone size: -; V gene: TRBV18; D gene: -; CDR3 protein: CASSPADTQYF; CDR3 DNA: TGTGCCAGCTCACCAGCGGATACGCAGTATTTT
J gene: TRBJ2-7; clone size: -; V gene: TRBV4-2; D gene: -; CDR3 protein: CASSQEGAAYEQYF; CDR3 DNA: TGTGCCAGCAGCCAAGAGGGGGCGGCCTACGAGCAGTACTTC
J gene: TRBJ2-7; clone size: -; V gene: TRBV30; D gene: -; CDR3 protein: CACSADGVYEQYF; CDR3 DNA: TGTGCCTGTTCCGCGGACGGGGTCTACGAGCAGTACTTC
J gene: TRBJ2-7; clone size: -; V gene: TRBV28; D gene: -; CDR3 protein: CASSPDGAYEQYF; CDR3 DNA: TGTGCCAGCAGTCCGGACGGGGCCTACGAGCAGTACTTC
J gene: TRBJ2-7; clone size: -; V gene: TRBV7-6; D gene: TRBD1; CDR3 protein: CASSSGTGGDYEQYF; CDR3 DNA: TGTGCCAGCAGTTCCGGGACAGGGGGCGATTACGAGCAGTACTTC
J gene: TRBJ2-3; clone size: -; V gene: TRBV25-1; D gene: TRBD2; CDR3 protein: CASSDVRGRALGADTQYF; CDR3 DNA: TGTGCCAGCAGTGATGTTCGCGGGAGGGCCCTCGGGGCAGATACGCAGTATTTT
J gene: TRBJ2-5; clone size: -; V gene: TRBV6-5; D gene: TRBD2; CDR3 protein: CASSSGLAGETQYF; CDR3 DNA: TGTGCCAGCAGTTCGGGGCTAGCGGGAGAGACCCAGTACTTC
J gene: TRBJ2-6; clone size: -; V gene: TRBV7-6; D gene: -; CDR3 protein: CASSLAYGAGANVLTF; CDR3 DNA: TGTGCCAGCAGCTTAGCGTACGGGGCTGGGGCCAACGTCCTGACTTTC
J gene: TRBJ2-2; clone size: -; V gene: TRBV27; D gene: TRBD2; CDR3 protein: CASRPGLEAGELFF; CDR3 DNA: TGTGCCAGCAGGCCGGGACTAGAAGCCGGGGAGCTGTTTTTT
J gene: TRBJ1-1; clone size: -; V gene: TRBV7-2; D gene: -; CDR3 protein: CASSLAGGLGRTEAFF; CDR3 DNA: TGTGCCAGCAGCTTAGCCGGCGGACTGGGTCGTACTGAAGCTTTCTTT
J gene: TRBJ2-6; clone size: -; V gene: TRBV19; D gene: -; CDR3 protein: CASSIAGLDGANVLTF; CDR3 DNA: TGTGCCAGTAGTATAGCAGGGTTGGACGGGGCCAACGTCCTGACTTTC
J gene: TRBJ2-3; clone size: -; V gene: TRBV12-5; D gene: TRBD2; CDR3 protein: CASGSGTSGRVGTDTQYF; CDR3 DNA: TGTGCTAGTGGTTCGGGGACTAGCGGGAGGGTTGGCACAGATACGCAGTATTTT
J gene: TRBJ1-2; clone size: -; V gene: TRBV6-5; D gene: TRBD1; CDR3 protein: CASSPGGYYGYTF; CDR3 DNA: TGTGCCAGCAGTCCAGGGGGGTACTATGGCTACACCTTC
J gene: TRBJ1-2; clone size: -; V gene: TRBV6-1; D gene: -; CDR3 protein: CASSEDAGARGDGYTF; CDR3 DNA: TGTGCCAGCAGTGAGGACGCAGGGGCTAGAGGGGATGGCTACACCTTC
J gene: TRBJ1-1; clone size: -; V gene: TRBV6-1; D gene: -; CDR3 protein: CASSESDRYTEAFF; CDR3 DNA: TGTGCCAGCAGTGAATCGGACAGATACACTGAAGCTTTCTTT
J gene: TRBJ1-1; clone size: -; V gene: TRBV30; D gene: -; CDR3 protein: CAWSTSGGLEAFF; CDR3 DNA: TGTGCCTGGAGTACCTCGGGGGGGCTTGAAGCTTTCTTT
J gene: TRBJ2-7; clone size: -; V gene: TRBV11-2; D gene: TRBD1; CDR3 protein: CASSLDRNTYEQYF; CDR3 DNA: TGTGCCAGCAGCCTGGACAGGAATACCTACGAGCAGTACTTC
J gene: TRBJ2-7; clone size: -; V gene: TRBV25-1; D gene: -; CDR3 protein: CASSEYMGGYREQYF; CDR3 DNA: TGTGCCAGCAGTGAATATATGGGGGGATATCGGGAGCAGTACTTC
J gene: TRBJ2-7; clone size: -; V gene: TRBV9; D gene: -; CDR3 protein: CASSTGTDLSYEQYF; CDR3 DNA: TGTGCCAGCAGCACCGGGACTGACCTCTCCTACGAGCAGTACTTC
J gene: TRBJ1-5; clone size: -; V gene: TRBV2; D gene: -; CDR3 protein: CASSEATGDQPQHF; CDR3 DNA: TGTGCCAGCAGTGAAGCGACGGGTGATCAGCCCCAGCATTTT
J gene: TRBJ2-7; clone size: -; V gene: TRBV5-3; D gene: -; CDR3 protein: CARSGSSEQYF; CDR3 DNA: TGTGCCAGAAGCGGATCTAGCGAGCAGTACTTC
J gene: TRBJ2-1; clone size: -; V gene: TRBV4-3; D gene: TRBD2; CDR3 protein: CASSQVAGRDLRSFF; CDR3 DNA: TGCGCCAGCAGCCAAGTAGCGGGGAGGGACCTTCGGTCGTTCTTC
J gene: TRBJ2-3; clone size: -; V gene: TRBV7-2; D gene: TRBD2; CDR3 protein: CASSLRDVGGLAGAMQYF; CDR3 DNA: TGTGCCAGCAGCTTACGCGACGTAGGGGGACTAGCGGGAGCAATGCAGTATTTT
J gene: TRBJ2-1; clone size: -; V gene: TRBV12-5; D gene: -; CDR3 protein: CASGLGHSEDEQFF; CDR3 DNA: TGTGCTAGTGGTTTGGGACATTCTGAAGATGAGCAGTTCTTC
J gene: TRBJ2-1; clone size: once; V gene: TRBV19; D gene: TRBD1; CDR3 protein: CASSLGTGISNEQFF; CDR3 DNA: TGTGCCAGTAGTTTGGGGACAGGGATATCCAATGAGCAGTTCTTC
J gene: TRBJ2-7; clone size: -; V gene: TRBV28; D gene: TRBD1; CDR3 protein: CAIGQGPSQQYF; CDR3 DNA: TGTGCCATAGGACAGGGACCGTCCCAGCAGTACTTC
J gene: TRBJ2-1; clone size: -; V gene: TRBV28; D gene: -; CDR3 protein: CASSSAAGLVRHEQFF; CDR3 DNA: TGTGCCAGCAGTTCCGCGGCAGGGTTGGTTAGGCATGAGCAGTTCTTC
J gene: TRBJ1-1; clone size: -; V gene: TRBV29-1; D gene: TRBD1; CDR3 protein: CSVEDRLTEAFF; CDR3 DNA: TGCAGCGTCGAGGACAGGCTTACTGAAGCTTTCTTT